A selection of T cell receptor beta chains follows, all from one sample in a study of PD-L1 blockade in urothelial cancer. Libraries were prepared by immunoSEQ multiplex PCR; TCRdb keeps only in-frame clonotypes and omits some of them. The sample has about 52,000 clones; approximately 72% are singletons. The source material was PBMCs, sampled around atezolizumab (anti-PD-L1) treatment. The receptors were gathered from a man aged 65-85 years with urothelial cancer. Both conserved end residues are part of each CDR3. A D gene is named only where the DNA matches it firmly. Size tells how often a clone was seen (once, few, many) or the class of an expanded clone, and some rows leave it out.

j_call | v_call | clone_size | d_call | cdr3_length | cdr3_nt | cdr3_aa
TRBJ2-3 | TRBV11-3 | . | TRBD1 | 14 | TGTGCCAGCAGCTCTGGACAGGTCACAGATACGCAGTATTTT | CASSSGQVTDTQYF
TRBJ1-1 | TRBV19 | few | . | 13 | TGTGCCAGTAGCTTTGACAGGAACACTGAAGCTTTCTTT | CASSFDRNTEAFF
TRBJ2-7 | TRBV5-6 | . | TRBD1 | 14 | TGTGCCAGCATCAAGAGACAGGGGATCTACGAGCAGTACTTC | CASIKRQGIYEQYF
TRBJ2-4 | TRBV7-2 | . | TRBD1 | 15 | TGTGCCAGCAGCTTACGAGGGGGCTCGGGAAACATTCAGTACTTC | CASSLRGGSGNIQYF
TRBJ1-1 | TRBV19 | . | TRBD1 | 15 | TGTGCCAGTAGTCCCGACCCCAACCAGGACAGGGAGGCTTTCTTT | CASSPDPNQDREAFF
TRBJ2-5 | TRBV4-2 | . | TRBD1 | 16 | TGTGCCAGCAGCCAGAGGGGGACAGGGACACGGGAGACCCAGTACTTC | CASSQRGTGTRETQYF
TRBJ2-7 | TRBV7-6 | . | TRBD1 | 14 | TGTGCCAGCAGCTTAGGGGGACAGGGTGGCGAGCAGTACTTC | CASSLGGQGGEQYF
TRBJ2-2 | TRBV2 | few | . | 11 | TGTGCCAGCAGTGAGACAGGGGAGCTGTTTTTT | CASSETGELFF
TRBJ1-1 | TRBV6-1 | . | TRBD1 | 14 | TGTGCCAGCAGTGACGTACAGGGGTACACTGAAGCTTTCTTT | CASSDVQGYTEAFF
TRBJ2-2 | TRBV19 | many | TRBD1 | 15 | TGTGCCAGTAGTTTGGGGGACAGGGGGTCCGGGGAGCTGTTTTTT | CASSLGDRGSGELFF
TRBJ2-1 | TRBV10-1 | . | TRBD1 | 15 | TGCGCCAGCGGGGGGGGACAGGGCACCTACAATGAGCAGTTCTTC | CASGGGQGTYNEQFF
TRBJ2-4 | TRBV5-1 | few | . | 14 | TGCGCCAGCAGCTTGTTCTCTGCCAAAAACATTCAGTACTTC | CASSLFSAKNIQYF
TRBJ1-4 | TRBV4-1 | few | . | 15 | TGCGCCAGCAGCCAAAACAGCGGCGTCGGTGAAAAACTGTTTTTT | CASSQNSGVGEKLFF
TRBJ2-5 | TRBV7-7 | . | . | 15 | TGTGCTAGCAGTAGTAGTGGGACATTAAGAGAGACCCAGTACTTC | CASSSSGTLRETQYF
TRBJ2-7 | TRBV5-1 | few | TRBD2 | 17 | TGCGCCAGCAGCTTGGGGACTAGCGGGGGGATCTCCTACGAGCAGTACTTC | CASSLGTSGGISYEQYF
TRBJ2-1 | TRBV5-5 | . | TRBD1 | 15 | TGTGCCAGCAGCCTGGCAACAGGGGCCCGCCATGAGCAGTTCTTC | CASSLATGARHEQFF
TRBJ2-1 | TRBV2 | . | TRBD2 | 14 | TGTGCCAGCAGTCCGCGGGGGTACTACAATGAGCAGTTCTTC | CASSPRGYYNEQFF
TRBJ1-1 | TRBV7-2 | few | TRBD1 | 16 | TGTGCCAGCAGCTTAGCTACAGGGGGCGCCTTTACTGAAGCTTTCTTT | CASSLATGGAFTEAFF
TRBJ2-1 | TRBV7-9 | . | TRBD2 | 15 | TGTGCCAGCAGCTTAGAGATAGGACTAGTACATGAGCAGTTCTTC | CASSLEIGLVHEQFF
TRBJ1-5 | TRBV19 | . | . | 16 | TGTGCCAGTAGTATACCCGGGACTAAAAGCAATCAGCCCCAGCATTTT | CASSIPGTKSNQPQHF
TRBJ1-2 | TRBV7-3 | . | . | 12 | TGTGCCAGCAGCTTAGCTCCGGGGGGCTACACCTTC | CASSLAPGGYTF
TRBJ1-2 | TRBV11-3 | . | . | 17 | TGTGCCAGCAGCTTAAACCCCGCAGGCTTAGCTAACTATGGCTACACCTTC | CASSLNPAGLANYGYTF
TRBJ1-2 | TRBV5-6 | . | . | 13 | TGTGCCAGCAGCTTGGGACAGTACTATGGCTACACCTTC | CASSLGQYYGYTF
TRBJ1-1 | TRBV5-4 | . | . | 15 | TGTGCCAGCAGCTTGAACGCCAGGGGTAACACTGAAGCTTTCTTT | CASSLNARGNTEAFF
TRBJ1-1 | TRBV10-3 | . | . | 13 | TGTGCCATCAGTGAGCCGCCCCGGGGGGAAGCTTTCTTT | CAISEPPRGEAFF
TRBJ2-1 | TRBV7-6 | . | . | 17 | TGTGCCAGCAGCTTAGGGGGCCGGGCTAGCTCCTACAATGAGCAGTTCTTC | CASSLGGRASSYNEQFF
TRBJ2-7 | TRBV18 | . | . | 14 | TGTGCCAGCTCACCTGGCCGGAGCCTCTACGAGCAGTACTTC | CASSPGRSLYEQYF
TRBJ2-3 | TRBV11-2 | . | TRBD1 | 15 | TGTGCCAGCAGCTTAGATGGGGACAGGCAGAATACGCAGTATTTT | CASSLDGDRQNTQYF
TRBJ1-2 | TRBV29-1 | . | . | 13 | TGCAGCGTTGACCCTGGGGGGGAATATGGCTACACCTTC | CSVDPGGEYGYTF
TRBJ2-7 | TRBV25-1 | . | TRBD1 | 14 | TGTGCCAGCAGTGAGACAGGGGGCATTTGGGAGCAGTACTTC | CASSETGGIWEQYF
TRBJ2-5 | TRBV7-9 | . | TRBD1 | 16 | TGTGCCAGCAGCCCCTCAAAGGACAGGGCCCAAGAGACCCAGTACTTC | CASSPSKDRAQETQYF
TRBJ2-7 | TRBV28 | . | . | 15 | TGTGCCAGCAGGTATAGGGGGGGTTTCTCCTACGAGCAGTACTTC | CASRYRGGFSYEQYF
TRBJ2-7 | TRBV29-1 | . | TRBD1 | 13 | TGCAGCGTGACCGGGACAGGGGTCTACGAGCAGTACTTC | CSVTGTGVYEQYF
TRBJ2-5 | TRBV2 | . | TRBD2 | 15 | TGTGCCAGCAGTGAAGTAGCGGGGGGCCCGGAGACCCAGTACTTC | CASSEVAGGPETQYF
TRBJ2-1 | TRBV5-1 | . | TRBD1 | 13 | TGCGCCAGCAGATGGACAGGGGGCCGTGAGCAGTTCTTC | CASRWTGGREQFF
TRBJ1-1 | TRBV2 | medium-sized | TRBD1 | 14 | TGTGCCAGCAGGGTGACAGGGGGCGGCACTGAAGCTTTCTTT | CASRVTGGGTEAFF
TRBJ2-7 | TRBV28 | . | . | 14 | TGTGCCAGCAGTTTACTAGCTACCTCCTACGAGCAGTACTTC | CASSLLATSYEQYF
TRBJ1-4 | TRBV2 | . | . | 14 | TGTGCCAGCAGTCGGACAGAGGATAATGAAAAACTGTTTTTT | CASSRTEDNEKLFF
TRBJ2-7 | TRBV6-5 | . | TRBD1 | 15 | TGTGCCAGCAGCCCGACCGGGACAGGGGGCTACGAGCAGTACTTC | CASSPTGTGGYEQYF
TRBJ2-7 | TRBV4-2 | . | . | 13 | TGTGCCAGCAGCACATATGTCTCCTACGAGCAGTACTTC | CASSTYVSYEQYF
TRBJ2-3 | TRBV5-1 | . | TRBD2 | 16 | TGCGCCAGCAGCCGACTAGCGGCCTCTAGCACAGATACGCAGTATTTT | CASSRLAASSTDTQYF
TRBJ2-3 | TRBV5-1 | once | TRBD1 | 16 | TGCGCCAGCGTGTACGGGACAGGGATGAGTGGGGATACGCAGTATTTT | CASVYGTGMSGDTQYF
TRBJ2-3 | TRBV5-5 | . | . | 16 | TGTGCCAGCAGCTTACAGGACCGGCTAGCGACGGATACGCAGTATTTT | CASSLQDRLATDTQYF
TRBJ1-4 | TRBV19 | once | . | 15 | TGTGCCAGTAGTATAGTCAGGACGGGAAATGAAAAACTGTTTTTT | CASSIVRTGNEKLFF
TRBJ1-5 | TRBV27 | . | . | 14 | TGTGCCAGCAGTTTTCGGGGAGGCGAACAGCCCCAGCATTTT | CASSFRGGEQPQHF
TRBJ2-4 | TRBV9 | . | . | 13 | TGTGCCAGCAGCGATGAAAGGGGGGGCATTCAGTACTTC | CASSDERGGIQYF
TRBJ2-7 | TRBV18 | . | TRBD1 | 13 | TGTGCCAGCTCGCTCGGACAGGGCTACGAGCAGTACTTC | CASSLGQGYEQYF
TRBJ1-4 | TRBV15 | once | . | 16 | TGTGCCACCAGCAGAGATCGGTCGGCAACTAATGAAAAACTGTTTTTT | CATSRDRSATNEKLFF
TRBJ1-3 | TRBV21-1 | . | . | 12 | TGTGCCAGCAGCAAAGCGGGGGCACTCATATATTTT | CASSKAGALIYF
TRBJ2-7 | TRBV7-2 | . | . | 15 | TGTGCCAGCAGACCTACCCGAGAATCACCGGGAGAGCAGTACTTC | CASRPTRESPGEQYF
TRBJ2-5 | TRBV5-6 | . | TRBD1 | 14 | TGTGCCAGCAGCTTTCGCAGGGGGCGAGAGACCCAGTACTTC | CASSFRRGRETQYF
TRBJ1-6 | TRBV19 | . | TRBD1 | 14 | TGTGCCAGTAGTACAACAGGGGGCCGTTCACCCCTCCACTTT | CASSTTGGRSPLHF
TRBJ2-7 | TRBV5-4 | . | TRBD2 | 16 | TGTGCCAGCAGCCGGTCGTTCGGGGGGGGGACCTACGAGCAGTACTTC | CASSRSFGGGTYEQYF
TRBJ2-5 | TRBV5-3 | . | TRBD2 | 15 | TGTGCCAGAAGCTTTGGCGGGAGCCCCCAAGAGACCCAGTACTTC | CARSFGGSPQETQYF
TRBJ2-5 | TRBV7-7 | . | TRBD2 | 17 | TGTGCTAGCAGCTCCGGGACTAGCGGGCCCAGTCAAGAGACCCAGTACTTC | CASSSGTSGPSQETQYF
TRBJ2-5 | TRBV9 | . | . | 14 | TGTGCCAGCAGCGTAGTCCCGGGTAGTGAGACCCAGTACTTC | CASSVVPGSETQYF
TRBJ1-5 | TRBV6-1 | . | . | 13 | TGTGCCAGCACCTTGGGGCTCCGGACGCCCCAGCATTTT | CASTLGLRTPQHF
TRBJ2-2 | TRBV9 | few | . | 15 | TGTGCCAGCAGCGTAGCGGGGGTGAACACCGGGGAGCTGTTTTTT | CASSVAGVNTGELFF